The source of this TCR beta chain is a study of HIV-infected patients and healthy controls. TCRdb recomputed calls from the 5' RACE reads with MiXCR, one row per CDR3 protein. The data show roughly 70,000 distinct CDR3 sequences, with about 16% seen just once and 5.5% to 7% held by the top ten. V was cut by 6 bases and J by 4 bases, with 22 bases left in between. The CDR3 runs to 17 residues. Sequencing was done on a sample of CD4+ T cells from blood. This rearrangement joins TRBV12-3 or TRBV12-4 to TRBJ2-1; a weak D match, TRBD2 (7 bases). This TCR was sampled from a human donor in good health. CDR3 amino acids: CASRLGRLGGVYNEQFF. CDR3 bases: TGTGCCAGCAGGCTCGGCCGCCTAGGGGGGGTATACAATGAGCAGTTCTTC.